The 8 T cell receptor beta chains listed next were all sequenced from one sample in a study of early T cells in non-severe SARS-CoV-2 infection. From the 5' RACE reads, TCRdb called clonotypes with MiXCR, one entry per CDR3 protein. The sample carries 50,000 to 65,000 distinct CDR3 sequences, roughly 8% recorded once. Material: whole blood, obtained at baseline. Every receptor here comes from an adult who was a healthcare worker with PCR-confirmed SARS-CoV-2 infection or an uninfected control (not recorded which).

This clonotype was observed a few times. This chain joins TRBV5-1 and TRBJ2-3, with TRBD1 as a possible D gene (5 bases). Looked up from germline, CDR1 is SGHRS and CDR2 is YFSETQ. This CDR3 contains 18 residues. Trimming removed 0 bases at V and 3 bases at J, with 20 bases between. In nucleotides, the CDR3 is TGCGCCAGCAGCTTGGACCCCCCAGACAGTCTGGCGACAGATACGCAGTATTTT. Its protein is CASSLDPPDSLATDTQYF.

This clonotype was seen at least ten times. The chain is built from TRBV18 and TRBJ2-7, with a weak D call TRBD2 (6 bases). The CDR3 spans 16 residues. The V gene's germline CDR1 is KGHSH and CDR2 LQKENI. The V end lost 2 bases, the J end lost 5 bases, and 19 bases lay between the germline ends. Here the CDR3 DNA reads TGTGCCAGCTCACCATCGCCTCCTGAGCGCGGGGACGAGCAGTACTTC. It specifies CASSPSPPERGDEQYF.

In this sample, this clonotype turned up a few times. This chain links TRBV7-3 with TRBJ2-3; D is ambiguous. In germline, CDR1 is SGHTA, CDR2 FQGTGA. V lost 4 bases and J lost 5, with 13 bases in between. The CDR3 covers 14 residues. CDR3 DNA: TGTGCCAGCAGCTCCGCCTTGGGTGAAGATACGCAGTATTTT. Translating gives CASSSALGEDTQYF.

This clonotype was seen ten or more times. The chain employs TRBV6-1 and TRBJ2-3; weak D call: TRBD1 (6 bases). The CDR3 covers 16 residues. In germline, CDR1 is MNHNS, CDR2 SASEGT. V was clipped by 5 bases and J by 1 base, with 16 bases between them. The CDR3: CASSLTRGEGTDTQYF. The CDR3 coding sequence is TGTGCCAGCAGTCTAACCAGGGGCGAGGGCACAGATACGCAGTATTTT.

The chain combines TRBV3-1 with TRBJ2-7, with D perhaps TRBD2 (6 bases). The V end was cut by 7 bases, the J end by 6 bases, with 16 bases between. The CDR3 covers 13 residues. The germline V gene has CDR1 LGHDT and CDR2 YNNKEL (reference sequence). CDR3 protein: CASTLGGSGEQYF. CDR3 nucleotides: TGTGCCAGCACCCTTGGAGGGAGCGGCGAGCAGTACTTC.

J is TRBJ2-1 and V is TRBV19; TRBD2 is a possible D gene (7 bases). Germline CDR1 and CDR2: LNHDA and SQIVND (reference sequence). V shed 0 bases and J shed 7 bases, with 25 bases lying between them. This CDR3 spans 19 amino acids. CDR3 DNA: TGTGCCAGTAGTATAGATCTCTTAGGGGGAGGGCCGGTTCCTAATGAGCAGTTCTTC. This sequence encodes CASSIDLLGGGPVPNEQFF.

The CDR3: CASSYGISTDTQYF. CDR3 nucleotide sequence: TGTGCCAGCAGTTATGGGATCTCTACAGATACGCAGTATTTT. The rearrangement links TRBV6-2 or TRBV6-3 to TRBJ2-3, with no clear D. This CDR3 is 14 amino acids long. CDR1 is MNHEY, CDR2 SVGEGT, per germline. The V end lost 3 bases, the J end lost 3 bases, and 10 bases lay between the germline ends.

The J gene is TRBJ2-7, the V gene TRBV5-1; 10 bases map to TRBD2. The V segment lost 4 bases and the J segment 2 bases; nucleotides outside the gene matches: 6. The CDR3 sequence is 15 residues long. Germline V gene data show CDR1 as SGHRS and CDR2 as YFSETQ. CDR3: CASSPTSGETYEQYF. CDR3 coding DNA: TGCGCCAGCAGCCCAACTAGCGGGGAAACCTACGAGCAGTACTTC.